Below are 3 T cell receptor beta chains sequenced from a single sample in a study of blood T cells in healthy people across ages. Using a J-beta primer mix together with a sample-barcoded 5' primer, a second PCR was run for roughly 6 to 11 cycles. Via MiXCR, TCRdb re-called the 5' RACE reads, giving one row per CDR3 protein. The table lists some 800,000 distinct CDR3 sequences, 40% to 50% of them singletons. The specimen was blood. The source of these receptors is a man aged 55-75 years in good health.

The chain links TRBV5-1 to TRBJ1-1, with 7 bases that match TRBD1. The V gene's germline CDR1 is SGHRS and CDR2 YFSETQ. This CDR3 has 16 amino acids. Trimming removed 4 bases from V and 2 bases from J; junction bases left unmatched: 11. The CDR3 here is CASSPGRTGSNTEAFF. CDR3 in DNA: TGCGCCAGCAGCCCCGGGCGGACAGGTTCAAACACTGAAGCTTTCTTT. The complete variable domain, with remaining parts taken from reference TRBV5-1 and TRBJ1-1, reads KAGVTQTPRYLIKTRGQQVTLSCSPISGHRSVSWYQQTPGQGLQFLFEYFSETQRNKGNFPGRFSGRQFSNSRSEMNVSTLELGDSALYLCASSPGRTGSNTEAFFGQGTRLTVV.

CDR3 in DNA: TGCAGTGCTAGAGAGGAAAGCGGGGACTACACCGGGGAGCTGTTTTTT. Translated: CSAREESGDYTGELFF. The rearrangement uses TRBV20-1 and TRBJ2-2, with TRBD2 identical over 7 bases. CDR1 is DFQATT and CDR2 is SNEGSKA in the germline V gene (reference sequence). This CDR3 is 16 amino acids long. V was pared by 0 bases and J by 3 bases, with 7 bases of the junction left unmatched.

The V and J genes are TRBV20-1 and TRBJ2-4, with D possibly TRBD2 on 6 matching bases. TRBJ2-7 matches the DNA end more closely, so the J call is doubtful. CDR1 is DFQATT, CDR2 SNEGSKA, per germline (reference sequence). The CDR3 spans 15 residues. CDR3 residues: CSARPLTRPNYEQYF. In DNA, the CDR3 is TGCAGTGCTAGGCCCCTGACTAGGCCGAACTACGAGCAGTACTTC.